This entry is about one T cell receptor beta chain. The record originates from a study of blood T cell repertoires in COVID-19. The overall study: T cells, B-cell-depleted T cells, or PBMCs supplied cDNA or gDNA.

Participant reports of clinical history set cohort assignment. Two consecutive negative NP/OP PCR tests, clearance, or resolved symptoms defined Cohort 3 recovery. Produced via immunoSEQ multiplex PCR; TCRdb's table is partial and in-frame only. The data hold a few hundred thousand clones, with over 75% observed a single time. Germline CDR1 reads LNHDA; CDR2 reads SQIVND (reference sequence). This CDR3 is 15 amino acids long. J lost 3 bases, V lost 5 bases, and 7 bases had no gene match. The sample was PBMCs or T cells enriched from blood (not recorded which). The sequence was obtained from a woman aged 40 to 55 who had recovered from COVID-19. J is TRBJ2-7 and V is TRBV19; TRBD1 aligns across 10 bases. CDR3 DNA sequence: TGTGCCAGTAGTGAGCGGGACAGGGGCCTCTACGAGCAGTACTTC. It yields the protein CASSERDRGLYEQYF.